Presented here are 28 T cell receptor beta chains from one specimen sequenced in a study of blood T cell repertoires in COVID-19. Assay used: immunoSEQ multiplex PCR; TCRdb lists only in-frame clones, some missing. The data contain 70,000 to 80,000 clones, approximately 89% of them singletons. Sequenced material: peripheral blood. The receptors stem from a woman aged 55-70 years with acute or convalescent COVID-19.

CDR3 region: CASSSPGTSGGELFF. For the CDR3, the DNA is TGTGCCAGCAGCTCCCCCGGGACTAGCGGCGGGGAGCTGTTTTTT. The chain joins TRBV21-1 to TRBJ2-2; the table gives TRBD2 as D, unverified against the DNA. TRBV21-1 is a pseudogene. The CDR3 consists of 15 residues.

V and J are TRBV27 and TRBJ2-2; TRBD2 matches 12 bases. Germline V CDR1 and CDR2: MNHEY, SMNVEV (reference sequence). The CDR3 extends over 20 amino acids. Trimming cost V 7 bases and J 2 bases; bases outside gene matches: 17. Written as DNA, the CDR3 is TGTGCCAGCACCCTCCAACCGGGGGCTAGCGGGGGGGTAAACACCGGGGAGCTGTTTTTT. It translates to CASTLQPGASGGVNTGELFF.

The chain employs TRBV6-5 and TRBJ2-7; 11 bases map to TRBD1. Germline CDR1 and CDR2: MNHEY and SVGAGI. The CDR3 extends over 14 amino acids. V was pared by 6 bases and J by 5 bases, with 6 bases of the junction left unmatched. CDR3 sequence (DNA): TGTGCCAGCAGACCGGGACAGGGGGTCCACGAGCAGTACTTC. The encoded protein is CASRPGQGVHEQYF.

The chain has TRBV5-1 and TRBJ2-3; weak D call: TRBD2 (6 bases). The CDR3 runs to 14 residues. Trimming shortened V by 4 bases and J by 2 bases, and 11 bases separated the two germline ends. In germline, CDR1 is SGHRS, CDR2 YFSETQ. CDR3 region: CASSPGGVTDTQYF. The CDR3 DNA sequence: TGCGCCAGCAGCCCCGGCGGGGTCACAGATACGCAGTATTTT.

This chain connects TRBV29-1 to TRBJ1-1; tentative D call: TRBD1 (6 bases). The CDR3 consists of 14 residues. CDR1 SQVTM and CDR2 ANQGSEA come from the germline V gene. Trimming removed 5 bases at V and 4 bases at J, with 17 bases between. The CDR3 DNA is TGCAGCGTTCTCCCTAGGGGCAGGGGCACTGAAGCTTTCTTT. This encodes CSVLPRGRGTEAFF.

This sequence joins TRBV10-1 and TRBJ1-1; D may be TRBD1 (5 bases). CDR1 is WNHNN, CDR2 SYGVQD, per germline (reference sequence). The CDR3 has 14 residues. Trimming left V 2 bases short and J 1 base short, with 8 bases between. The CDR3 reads CASSEPDKNTEAFF. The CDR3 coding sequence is TGCGCCAGCAGTGAGCCGGACAAGAACACTGAAGCTTTCTTT.

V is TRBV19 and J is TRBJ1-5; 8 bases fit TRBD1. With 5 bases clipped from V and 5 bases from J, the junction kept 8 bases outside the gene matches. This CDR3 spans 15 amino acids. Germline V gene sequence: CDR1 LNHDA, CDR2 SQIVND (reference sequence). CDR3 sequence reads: CASSEGQGVYQPQHF. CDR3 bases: TGTGCCAGTAGTGAAGGACAGGGCGTTTATCAGCCCCAGCATTTT. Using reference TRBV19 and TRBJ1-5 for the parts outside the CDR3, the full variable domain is DGGITQSPKYLFRKEGQNVTLSCEQNLNHDAMYWYRQDPGQGLRLIYYSQIVNDFQKGDIAEGYSVSREKKESFPLTVTSAQKNPTAFYLCASSEGQGVYQPQHFGDGTRLSIL.

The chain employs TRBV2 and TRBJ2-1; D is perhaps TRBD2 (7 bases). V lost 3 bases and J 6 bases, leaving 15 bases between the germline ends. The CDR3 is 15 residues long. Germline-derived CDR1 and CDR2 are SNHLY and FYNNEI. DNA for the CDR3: TGTGCCAGCAGTGATTACGAGGGGGGGGCCAATGAGCAGTTCTTC. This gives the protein CASSDYEGGANEQFF.

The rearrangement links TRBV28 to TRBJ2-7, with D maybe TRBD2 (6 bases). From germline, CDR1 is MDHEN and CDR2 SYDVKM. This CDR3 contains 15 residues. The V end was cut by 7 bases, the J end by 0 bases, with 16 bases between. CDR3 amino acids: CASIWAGRSSYEQYF. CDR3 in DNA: TGTGCCAGCATATGGGCGGGGAGGAGCTCCTACGAGCAGTACTTC.

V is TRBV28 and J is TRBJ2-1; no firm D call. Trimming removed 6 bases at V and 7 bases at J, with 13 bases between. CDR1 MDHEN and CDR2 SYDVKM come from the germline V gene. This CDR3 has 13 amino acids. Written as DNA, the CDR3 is TGTGCCAGCAGCCGGAACACAGAGAATGAGCAGTTCTTC. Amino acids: CASSRNTENEQFF.

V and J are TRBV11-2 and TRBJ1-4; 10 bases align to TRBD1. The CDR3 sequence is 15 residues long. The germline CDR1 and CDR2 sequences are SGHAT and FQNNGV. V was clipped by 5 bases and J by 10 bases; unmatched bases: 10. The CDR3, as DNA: TGTGCCAGCAGCCCTGGGGGGACAGGGGTTGGAAAACTGTTTTTT. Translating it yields CASSPGGTGVGKLFF.

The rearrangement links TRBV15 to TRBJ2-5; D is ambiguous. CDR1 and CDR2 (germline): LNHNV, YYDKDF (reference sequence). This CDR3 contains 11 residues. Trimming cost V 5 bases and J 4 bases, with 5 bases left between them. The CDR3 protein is CATSVIETQYF. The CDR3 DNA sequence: TGTGCCACCAGCGTCATAGAGACCCAGTACTTC.

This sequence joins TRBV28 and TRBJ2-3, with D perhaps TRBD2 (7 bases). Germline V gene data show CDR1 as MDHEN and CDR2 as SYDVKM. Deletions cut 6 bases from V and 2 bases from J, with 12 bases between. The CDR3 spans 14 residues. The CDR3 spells CASREGGTTDTQYF. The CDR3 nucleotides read TGTGCCAGCAGAGAGGGGGGGACCACAGATACGCAGTATTTT.

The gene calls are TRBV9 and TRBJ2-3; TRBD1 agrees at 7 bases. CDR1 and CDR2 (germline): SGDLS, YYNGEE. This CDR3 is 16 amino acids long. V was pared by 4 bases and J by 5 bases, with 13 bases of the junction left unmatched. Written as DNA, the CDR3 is TGTGCCAGCAGCTCTCCAACCAGACAGGGCGAAGATACGCAGTATTTT. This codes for CASSSPTRQGEDTQYF. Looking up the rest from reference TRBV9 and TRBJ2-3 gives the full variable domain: DSGVTQTPKHLITATGQRVTLRCSPRSGDLSVYWYQQSLDQGLQFLIQYYNGEERAKGNILERFSAQQFPDLHSELNLSSLELGDSALYFCASSSPTRQGEDTQYFGPGTRLTVL.

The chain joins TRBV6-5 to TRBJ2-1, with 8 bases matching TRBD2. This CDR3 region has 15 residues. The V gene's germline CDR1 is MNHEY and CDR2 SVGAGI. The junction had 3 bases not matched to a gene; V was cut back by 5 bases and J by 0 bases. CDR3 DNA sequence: TGTGCCAGCAGTCCGGGGGGGAGCTCCTACAATGAGCAGTTCTTC. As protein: CASSPGGSSYNEQFF.

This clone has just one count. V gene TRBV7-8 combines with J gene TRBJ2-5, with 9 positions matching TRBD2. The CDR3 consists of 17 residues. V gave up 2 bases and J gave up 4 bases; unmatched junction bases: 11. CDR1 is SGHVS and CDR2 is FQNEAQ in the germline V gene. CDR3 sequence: CASSLFGGGAPGETQYF. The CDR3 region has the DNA TGTGCCAGCAGCTTATTTGGCGGGGGGGCCCCCGGAGAGACCCAGTACTTC.

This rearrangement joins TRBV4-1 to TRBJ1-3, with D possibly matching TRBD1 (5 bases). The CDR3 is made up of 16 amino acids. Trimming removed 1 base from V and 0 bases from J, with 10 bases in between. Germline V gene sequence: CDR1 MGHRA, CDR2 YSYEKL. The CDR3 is CASSQATVLSGNTIYF. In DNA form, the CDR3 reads TGCGCCAGCAGCCAAGCGACAGTCCTCTCTGGAAACACCATATATTTT.

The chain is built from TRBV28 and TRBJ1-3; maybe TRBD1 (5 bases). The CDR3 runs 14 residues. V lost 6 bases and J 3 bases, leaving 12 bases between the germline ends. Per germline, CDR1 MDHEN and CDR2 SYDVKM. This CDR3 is CASSIFRGGNTIYF. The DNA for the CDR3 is TGTGCCAGCAGCATTTTTAGGGGTGGAAACACCATATATTTT.

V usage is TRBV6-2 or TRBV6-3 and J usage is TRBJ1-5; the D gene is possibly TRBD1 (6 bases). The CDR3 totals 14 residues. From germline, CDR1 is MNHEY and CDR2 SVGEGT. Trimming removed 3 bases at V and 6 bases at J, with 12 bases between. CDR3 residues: CASSYGGGGQPQHF. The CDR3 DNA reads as TGTGCCAGCAGTTATGGGGGAGGGGGTCAGCCCCAGCATTTT.

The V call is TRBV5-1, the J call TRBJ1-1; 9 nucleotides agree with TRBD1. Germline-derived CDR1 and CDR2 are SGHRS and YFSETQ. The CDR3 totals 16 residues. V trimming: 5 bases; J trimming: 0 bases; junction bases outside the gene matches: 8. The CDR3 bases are TGCGCCAGCAGGGCCACCGGGACAGGGATGAACACTGAAGCTTTCTTT. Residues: CASRATGTGMNTEAFF.

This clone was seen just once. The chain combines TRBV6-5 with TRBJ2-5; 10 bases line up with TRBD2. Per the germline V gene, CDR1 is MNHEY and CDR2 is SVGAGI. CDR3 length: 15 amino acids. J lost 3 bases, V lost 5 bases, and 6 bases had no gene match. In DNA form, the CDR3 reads TGTGCCAGCAGTCAGCCGGGACTAGCGAAAGAGACCCAGTACTTC. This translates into CASSQPGLAKETQYF.

This chain's CDR3 is CASTPGLAEDTQYF. CDR3 in DNA: TGTGCCAGCACTCCGGGACTAGCGGAAGATACGCAGTATTTT. The chain is built from TRBV7-9 and TRBJ2-3; TRBD2 matches at 11 bases. The junction had 5 bases not matched to a gene; V was cut back by 7 bases and J by 5 bases. Germline CDR1 is SEHNR and CDR2 is FQNEAQ (reference sequence). The CDR3 length is 14 residues. Looking up the rest from reference TRBV7-9 and TRBJ2-3 gives the full variable domain: DTGVSQNPRHKITKRGQNVTFRCDPISEHNRLYWYRQTLGQGPEFLTYFQNEAQLEKSRLLSDRFSAERPKGSFSTLEIQRTEQGDSAMYLCASTPGLAEDTQYFGPGTRLTVL.

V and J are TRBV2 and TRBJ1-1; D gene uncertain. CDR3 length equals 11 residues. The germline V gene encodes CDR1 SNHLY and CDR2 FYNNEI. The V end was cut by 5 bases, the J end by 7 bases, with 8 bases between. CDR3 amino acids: CASSNRGEAFF. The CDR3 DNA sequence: TGTGCCAGCAGTAACCGAGGTGAAGCTTTCTTT.

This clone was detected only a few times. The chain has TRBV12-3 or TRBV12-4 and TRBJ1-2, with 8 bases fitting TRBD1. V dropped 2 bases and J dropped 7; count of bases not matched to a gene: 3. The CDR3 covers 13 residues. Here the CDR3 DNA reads TGTGCCAGCAGTTTACAACAGGGGGTTGGCTACACCTTC. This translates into CASSLQQGVGYTF.

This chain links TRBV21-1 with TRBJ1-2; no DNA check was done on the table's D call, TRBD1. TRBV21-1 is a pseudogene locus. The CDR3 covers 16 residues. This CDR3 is CASRGTGGESNYGYTF. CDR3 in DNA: TGTGCCAGCAGGGGTACAGGGGGCGAATCTAACTATGGCTACACCTTC.

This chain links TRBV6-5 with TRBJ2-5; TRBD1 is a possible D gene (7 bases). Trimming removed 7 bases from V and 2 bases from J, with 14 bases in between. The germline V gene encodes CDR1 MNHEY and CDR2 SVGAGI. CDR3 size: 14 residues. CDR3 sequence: CASTLEGAQETQYF. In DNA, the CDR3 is TGTGCCAGCACCCTGGAGGGGGCGCAAGAGACCCAGTACTTC.

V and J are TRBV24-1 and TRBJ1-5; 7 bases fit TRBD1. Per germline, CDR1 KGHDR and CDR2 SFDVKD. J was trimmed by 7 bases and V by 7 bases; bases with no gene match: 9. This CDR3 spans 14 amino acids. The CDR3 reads CATSLTGDHQPQHF. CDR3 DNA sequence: TGTGCCACCAGCTTAACAGGGGACCACCAGCCCCAGCATTTT.

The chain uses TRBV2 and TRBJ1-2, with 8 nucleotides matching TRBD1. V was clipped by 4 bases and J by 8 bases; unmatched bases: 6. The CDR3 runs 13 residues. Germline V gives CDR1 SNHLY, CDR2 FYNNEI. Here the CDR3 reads CASSVDRVGGYTF. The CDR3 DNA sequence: TGTGCCAGCAGTGTGGACAGGGTAGGGGGCTACACCTTC.